The rows below give T cell receptor beta chains drawn from one sample of a study of T cells in Graves' hyperthyroidism and ophthalmopathy. MiXCR, applied by TCRdb to the multiplex PCR reads, yields one record per CDR3 protein. The table includes about 760,000 distinct CDR3 sequences, approximately 40% detected once. Sequenced input: blood. The receptors originated from a woman aged 40 to 50 with Graves' hyperthyroidism. The CDR3 runs from the conserved cysteine through the conserved F or W. The D gene is left open where the match is weak. Rows give clone size only sometimes, using once, few, many, or a class for an expanded clone.

abundance: -; j_gene: TRBJ2-7; d_gene: TRBD2; v_gene: TRBV19; CDR3nt: TGTGCCAGTAGTCGCCGACTAGCGGCTTCCTACGAGCAGTACTTC; CDR3aa: CASSRRLAASYEQYF
abundance: many; j_gene: TRBJ1-1; d_gene: -; v_gene: TRBV10-3; CDR3nt: TGTGCCATCAGTGAAAGGACGGAGCTCCTGAACACTGAAGCTTTCTTT; CDR3aa: CAISERTELLNTEAFF
abundance: once; j_gene: TRBJ2-7; d_gene: -; v_gene: TRBV3-1; CDR3nt: TGTGCCAGCACCCCGGACCGAGTTCGATCCTACGAGCAGTACTTC; CDR3aa: CASTPDRVRSYEQYF
abundance: many; j_gene: TRBJ2-7; d_gene: -; v_gene: TRBV5-6; CDR3nt: TGTGCCAGCAGCCACTGGTCCAACGAGCAGTACTTC; CDR3aa: CASSHWSNEQYF
abundance: -; j_gene: TRBJ1-1; d_gene: TRBD1; v_gene: TRBV10-3; CDR3nt: TGTGCCATCAGTGTTGACAGGGAAGGGGGCACTGAAGCTTTCTTT; CDR3aa: CAISVDREGGTEAFF
abundance: -; j_gene: TRBJ1-2; d_gene: -; v_gene: TRBV5-1; CDR3nt: TGTGCCAGCAGTTTCGAGGAGGTAGGGGCGGCAGCTGGCTACACCTTC; CDR3aa: CASSFEEVGAAAGYTF
abundance: -; j_gene: TRBJ1-6; d_gene: -; v_gene: TRBV9; CDR3nt: TGTGCCAGCAGCGTAGAATTCGGTCGTGGTTCACCCCTCCACTTT; CDR3aa: CASSVEFGRGSPLHF
abundance: -; j_gene: TRBJ1-2; d_gene: TRBD1; v_gene: TRBV25-1; CDR3nt: TGTGCCAGCAGTTCCGCCGGGACAGATAACTATGGCTACACCTTC; CDR3aa: CASSSAGTDNYGYTF
abundance: many; j_gene: TRBJ1-1; d_gene: -; v_gene: TRBV5-1; CDR3nt: TGCGCCAGCAGCATAACCTCAATAACAGGGACTGAAGCTTTCTTT; CDR3aa: CASSITSITGTEAFF
abundance: few; j_gene: TRBJ2-2; d_gene: TRBD2; v_gene: TRBV10-3; CDR3nt: TGTGCCATCTTAGCGGGGGCCGGCACCGGGGAGCTGTTTTTT; CDR3aa: CAILAGAGTGELFF
abundance: once; j_gene: TRBJ2-5; d_gene: -; v_gene: TRBV10-3; CDR3nt: TGTGCCATCAAGGGGGATGATAACCAGTACTTC; CDR3aa: CAIKGDDNQYF
abundance: few; j_gene: TRBJ1-4; d_gene: -; v_gene: TRBV7-2; CDR3nt: TGTGCCAGCAGCTTAGGAGGGTATAATGAAAAACTGTTTTTT; CDR3aa: CASSLGGYNEKLFF
abundance: -; j_gene: TRBJ2-7; d_gene: -; v_gene: TRBV24-1; CDR3nt: TGTGCCACCAGTGGAAACCAGGGGACCTACGAGCAGTACTTC; CDR3aa: CATSGNQGTYEQYF
abundance: -; j_gene: TRBJ1-3; d_gene: -; v_gene: TRBV29-1; CDR3nt: TGCAGCTTAGTTAGACCAGTAAACTCTGGAAACACCATATATTTT; CDR3aa: CSLVRPVNSGNTIYF
abundance: few; j_gene: TRBJ1-4; d_gene: -; v_gene: TRBV19; CDR3nt: TGTGCCAGTAGTATGGGGAGGATCGTTAATGAAAAACTGTTTTTT; CDR3aa: CASSMGRIVNEKLFF
abundance: few; j_gene: TRBJ1-5; d_gene: -; v_gene: TRBV4-3; CDR3nt: TGCGCCAGCAGCCAAGATTTACAGTTACCCAATCAGCCCCAGCATTTT; CDR3aa: CASSQDLQLPNQPQHF
abundance: many; j_gene: TRBJ2-7; d_gene: -; v_gene: TRBV20-1; CDR3nt: TGCAGTGCTAGTTCGCTAGCGACCTCCTACGAGCAGTACTTC; CDR3aa: CSASSLATSYEQYF
abundance: -; j_gene: TRBJ2-7; d_gene: -; v_gene: TRBV20-1; CDR3nt: TGCAGTGCTAGAGATCAGACTAGCGAGCAGTACTTC; CDR3aa: CSARDQTSEQYF
abundance: -; j_gene: TRBJ2-7; d_gene: -; v_gene: TRBV19; CDR3nt: TGTGCCAGTAGCTTCCGGGGCTATTCCTACGAGCAGTACTTC; CDR3aa: CASSFRGYSYEQYF
abundance: -; j_gene: TRBJ2-2; d_gene: -; v_gene: TRBV9; CDR3nt: TGTGCCAGCAGCGCTTGGACCTCGCGAGTCACCGGGGAGCTGTTTTTT; CDR3aa: CASSAWTSRVTGELFF
abundance: -; j_gene: TRBJ1-4; d_gene: -; v_gene: TRBV7-8; CDR3nt: TGTGCCAGCAGCTCCCAGGCAACTAATGAAAAACTGCTTTTT; CDR3aa: CASSSQATNEKLLF
abundance: many; j_gene: TRBJ2-5; d_gene: -; v_gene: TRBV7-2; CDR3nt: TGTGCCAGCAGCCCCCAATACCAAGAGACCCAGTACTTC; CDR3aa: CASSPQYQETQYF
abundance: few; j_gene: TRBJ1-1; d_gene: -; v_gene: TRBV27; CDR3nt: TGTGCCAGCAGTCCACTCAGGGTTTACATGAACACTGAAGCTTTCTTT; CDR3aa: CASSPLRVYMNTEAFF
abundance: few; j_gene: TRBJ1-5; d_gene: -; v_gene: TRBV6-6; CDR3nt: TGTGCCAGCAGTTACCAGCAGCATCAGCCCCAGCATTTT; CDR3aa: CASSYQQHQPQHF
abundance: few; j_gene: TRBJ1-1; d_gene: TRBD1; v_gene: TRBV6-2/TRBV6-3; CDR3nt: TGTGCCAGCAGTTACTCGGGACAGATTTACACTGAAGCTTTCTTT; CDR3aa: CASSYSGQIYTEAFF
abundance: -; j_gene: TRBJ2-2; d_gene: -; v_gene: TRBV2; CDR3nt: TGTGCCAGCAGGAATCGGGGGACCGGGGAGCTGTGTTTT; CDR3aa: CASRNRGTGELCF
abundance: -; j_gene: TRBJ2-7; d_gene: TRBD1; v_gene: TRBV6-1; CDR3nt: TGTGCCAGCTCACCACGTACAGGGGACGAGCAGTACTTC; CDR3aa: CASSPRTGDEQYF
abundance: -; j_gene: TRBJ2-7; d_gene: -; v_gene: TRBV7-2; CDR3nt: TGTGCCAGCAGCTTTCCTGGAGGACGGGGAGTGCACGAGCAGTACTTC; CDR3aa: CASSFPGGRGVHEQYF
abundance: -; j_gene: TRBJ2-5; d_gene: -; v_gene: TRBV7-7; CDR3nt: TGTGCTAGCAGCTTAGCGCGCTCCGGGGACGAAGGGACCCAGTACTTC; CDR3aa: CASSLARSGDEGTQYF
abundance: many; j_gene: TRBJ1-2; d_gene: -; v_gene: TRBV5-5; CDR3nt: TGTGCCAGCAGCTGGAGTCTTTATGGCTACACCTTC; CDR3aa: CASSWSLYGYTF
abundance: -; j_gene: TRBJ1-1; d_gene: -; v_gene: TRBV5-5; CDR3nt: TGTGCCAGCAGCCGACAGACTGGGGTAACGTCATCCTTT; CDR3aa: CASSRQTGVTSSF
abundance: -; j_gene: TRBJ1-3; d_gene: TRBD1; v_gene: TRBV10-3; CDR3nt: TGTGCCAGCATACTTGGACAGGCCTGCTCTGGAAACACCATATATTTT; CDR3aa: CASILGQACSGNTIYF
abundance: few; j_gene: TRBJ1-4; d_gene: -; v_gene: TRBV12-3/TRBV12-4; CDR3nt: TGTGCCAGCAGTTTTGGGGGCTCAAATGAAAAACTGTTTTTT; CDR3aa: CASSFGGSNEKLFF
abundance: few; j_gene: TRBJ1-2; d_gene: TRBD1; v_gene: TRBV2; CDR3nt: TGTGCCAGCAGTCCACCGGGACAGCCCGTCTATGGCTACACCTTC; CDR3aa: CASSPPGQPVYGYTF
abundance: -; j_gene: TRBJ1-2; d_gene: TRBD1; v_gene: TRBV20-1; CDR3nt: TGCAGTGCTAGATCAGATAGGGGGCCTATCTATGGCTACACCTTC; CDR3aa: CSARSDRGPIYGYTF
abundance: many; j_gene: TRBJ2-7; d_gene: -; v_gene: TRBV6-5; CDR3nt: TGTGCCAGCAGACAACCTCCAGGGCACGAGCAGTACTTC; CDR3aa: CASRQPPGHEQYF
abundance: many; j_gene: TRBJ2-5; d_gene: TRBD2; v_gene: TRBV20-1; CDR3nt: TGCAGTGCCCGAAGACTAGCGGGACAAGAGACCCAGTACTTC; CDR3aa: CSARRLAGQETQYF
abundance: many; j_gene: TRBJ1-4; d_gene: -; v_gene: TRBV7-2; CDR3nt: TGTGCCAGCAGCCGGGACGGAGGGGAAAAACTGTTTTTT; CDR3aa: CASSRDGGEKLFF
abundance: many; j_gene: TRBJ2-3; d_gene: -; v_gene: TRBV2; CDR3nt: TGTGCCAGCAGTGAGGGGGCGCTCACCACCACAGATACGCAGTATTTT; CDR3aa: CASSEGALTTTDTQYF
abundance: -; j_gene: TRBJ1-1; d_gene: -; v_gene: TRBV2; CDR3nt: TGCGCCAGCAGTGAATTGACAGGAGCTTTCTTT; CDR3aa: CASSELTGAFF
abundance: many; j_gene: TRBJ1-2; d_gene: -; v_gene: TRBV12-3/TRBV12-4; CDR3nt: TGTGCCAGCATGGGGGTGTACGGTGGCTACACCTTC; CDR3aa: CASMGVYGGYTF